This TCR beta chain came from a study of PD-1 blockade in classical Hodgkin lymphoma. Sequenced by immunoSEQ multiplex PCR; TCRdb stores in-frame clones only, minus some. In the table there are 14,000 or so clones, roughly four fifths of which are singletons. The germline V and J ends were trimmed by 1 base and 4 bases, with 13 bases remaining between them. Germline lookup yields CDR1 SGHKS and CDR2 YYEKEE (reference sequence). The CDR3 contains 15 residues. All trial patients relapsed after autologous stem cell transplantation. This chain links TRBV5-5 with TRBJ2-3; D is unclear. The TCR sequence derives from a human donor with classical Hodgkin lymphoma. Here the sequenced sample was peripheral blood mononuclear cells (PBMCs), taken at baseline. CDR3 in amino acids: CASSLLISSADTQYF. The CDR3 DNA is TGTGCCAGCAGCTTGTTAATTAGTTCGGCAGATACGCAGTATTTT.